The rows below give T cell receptor beta chains drawn from one sample of a study of blood T cell repertoires in COVID-19. Sequencing used immunoSEQ multiplex PCR; TCRdb keeps in-frame clones, though not all of them. The sample holds 200,000 to 250,000 clones, 70% to 90% seen once. The sequenced sample consisted of peripheral blood. All receptors derive from a man younger than 35 with active or convalescent COVID-19. Both conserved end residues are part of each CDR3.

j_call v_call cdr3_aa
TRBJ2-7 TRBV27 CASSSRARTYEQYF
TRBJ1-5 TRBV28 CASSPDSNQPQHF
TRBJ1-1 TRBV28 CASSPGHPEAFF
TRBJ2-3 TRBV21-1 CASSKGAGGFGTDTQYF
TRBJ2-1 TRBV20-1 CSASRRGLNNEQFF
TRBJ2-5 TRBV28 CASTQGAQGGETQYF
TRBJ2-7 TRBV6-5 CASSRGRGSYEQYF
TRBJ2-3 TRBV3-1/TRBV3-2 CASSPLGQGIGTDTQYF
TRBJ1-5 TRBV11-1 CASSLRLGQPQHF
TRBJ1-2 TRBV5-4 CASSLGQIYGYTF
TRBJ2-4 TRBV5-1 CASSVTGGAAKNIQYF
TRBJ2-5 TRBV19 CASSIDRGETQYF
TRBJ2-2 TRBV19 CASRNRGTGELFF
TRBJ1-1 TRBV27 CASRGQGSISEAFF
TRBJ1-6 TRBV28 CASSIRVSHNSPLHF
TRBJ2-1 TRBV9 CASSAGLAGGNEQFF
TRBJ2-7 TRBV11-2 CASSSLAGSYEQYF
TRBJ2-1 TRBV10-3 CAISVRGQDEQFF
TRBJ2-1 TRBV11-3 CASSPGQPAYNEQFF
TRBJ2-1 TRBV4-1 CASSADGTAYNEQFF